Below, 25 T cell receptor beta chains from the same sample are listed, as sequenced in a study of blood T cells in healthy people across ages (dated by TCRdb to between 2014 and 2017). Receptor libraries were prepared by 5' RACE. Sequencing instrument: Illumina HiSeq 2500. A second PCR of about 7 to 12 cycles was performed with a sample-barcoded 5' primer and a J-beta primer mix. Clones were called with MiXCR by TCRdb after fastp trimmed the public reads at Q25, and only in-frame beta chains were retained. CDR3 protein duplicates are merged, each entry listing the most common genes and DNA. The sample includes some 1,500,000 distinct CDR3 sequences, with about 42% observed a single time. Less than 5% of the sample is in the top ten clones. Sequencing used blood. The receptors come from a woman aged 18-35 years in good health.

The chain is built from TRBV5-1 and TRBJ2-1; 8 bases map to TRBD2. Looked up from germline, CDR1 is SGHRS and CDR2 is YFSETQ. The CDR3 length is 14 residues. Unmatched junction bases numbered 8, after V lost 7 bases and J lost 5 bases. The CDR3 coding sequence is TGCGCCAGCGCCCGACTAGCGCTAAACAATGAGCAGTTCTTC. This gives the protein CASARLALNNEQFF.

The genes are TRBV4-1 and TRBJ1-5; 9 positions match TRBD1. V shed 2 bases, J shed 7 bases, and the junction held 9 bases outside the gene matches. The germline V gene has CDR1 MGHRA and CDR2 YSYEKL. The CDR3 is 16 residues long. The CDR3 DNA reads TGCGCCAGCAGCCAATCCCCTACAGGGGGCTGGCAGCCCCAGCATTTT. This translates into CASSQSPTGGWQPQHF.

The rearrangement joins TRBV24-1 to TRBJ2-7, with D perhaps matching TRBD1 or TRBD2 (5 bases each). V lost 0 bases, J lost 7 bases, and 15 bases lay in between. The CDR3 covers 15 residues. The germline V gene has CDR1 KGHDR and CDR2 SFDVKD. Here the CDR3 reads CATSDLPGRNWEQYF. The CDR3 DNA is TGTGCCACCAGTGATTTGCCGGGGCGTAATTGGGAGCAGTACTTC.

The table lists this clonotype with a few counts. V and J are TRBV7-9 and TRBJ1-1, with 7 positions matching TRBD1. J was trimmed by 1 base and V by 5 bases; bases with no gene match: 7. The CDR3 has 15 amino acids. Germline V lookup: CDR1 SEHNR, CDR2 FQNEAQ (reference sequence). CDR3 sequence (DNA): TGTGCCAGCAGCACCTTGACAGGGTGGAACACTGAAGCTTTCTTT. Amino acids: CASSTLTGWNTEAFF. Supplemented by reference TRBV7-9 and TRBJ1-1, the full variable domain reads DTGVSQNPRHKITKRGQNVTFRCDPISEHNRLYWYRQTLGQGPEFLTYFQNEAQLEKSRLLSDRFSAERPKGSFSTLEIQRTEQGDSAMYLCASSTLTGWNTEAFFGQGTRLTVV.

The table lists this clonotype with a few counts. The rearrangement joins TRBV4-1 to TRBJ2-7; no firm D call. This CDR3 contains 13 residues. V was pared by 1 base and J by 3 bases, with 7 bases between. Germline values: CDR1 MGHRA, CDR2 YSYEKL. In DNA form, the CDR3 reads TGCGCCAGCAGCCAAGCTGGTTTCTACGAGCAGTACTTC. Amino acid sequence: CASSQAGFYEQYF.

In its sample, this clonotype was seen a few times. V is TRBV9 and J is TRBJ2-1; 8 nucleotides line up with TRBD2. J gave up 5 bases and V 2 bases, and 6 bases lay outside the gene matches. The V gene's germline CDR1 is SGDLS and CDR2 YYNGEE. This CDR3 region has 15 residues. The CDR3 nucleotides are TGTGCCAGCAGCGTCCCCGGGAGGGGAAACAATGAGCAGTTCTTC. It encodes CASSVPGRGNNEQFF.

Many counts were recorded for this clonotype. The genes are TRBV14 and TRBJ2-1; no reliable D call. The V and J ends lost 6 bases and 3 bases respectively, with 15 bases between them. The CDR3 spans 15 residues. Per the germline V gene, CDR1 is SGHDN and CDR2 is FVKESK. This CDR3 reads CASSHPRKGYNEQFF. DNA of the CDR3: TGTGCCAGCAGTCATCCCCGGAAAGGCTACAATGAGCAGTTCTTC. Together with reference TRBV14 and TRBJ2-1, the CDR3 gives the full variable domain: EAGVTQFPSHSVIEKGQTVTLRCDPISGHDNLYWYRRVMGKEIKFLLHFVKESKQDESGMPNNRFLAERTGGTYSTLKVQPAELEDSGVYFCASSHPRKGYNEQFFGPGTRLTVL.

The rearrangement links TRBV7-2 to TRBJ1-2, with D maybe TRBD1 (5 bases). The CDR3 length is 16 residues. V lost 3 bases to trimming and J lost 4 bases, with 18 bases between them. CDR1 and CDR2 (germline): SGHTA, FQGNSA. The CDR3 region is CASSLPAGGILYGYTF. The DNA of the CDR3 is TGTGCCAGCAGCTTGCCTGCTGGGGGGATCCTCTATGGCTACACCTTC.

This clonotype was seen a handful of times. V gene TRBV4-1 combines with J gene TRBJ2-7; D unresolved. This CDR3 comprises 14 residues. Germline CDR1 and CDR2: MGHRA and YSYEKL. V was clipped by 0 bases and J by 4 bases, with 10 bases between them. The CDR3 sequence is CASSQEDLPYEQYF. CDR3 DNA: TGCGCCAGCAGCCAAGAGGATTTACCTTACGAGCAGTACTTC.

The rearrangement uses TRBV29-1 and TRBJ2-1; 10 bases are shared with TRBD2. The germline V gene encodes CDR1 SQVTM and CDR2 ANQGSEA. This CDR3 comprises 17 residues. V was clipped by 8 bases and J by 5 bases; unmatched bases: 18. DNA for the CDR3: TGCAGCTTCTTCCGGGCCCTAGCGGGGGAGTCAGACAATGAGCAGTTCTTC. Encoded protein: CSFFRALAGESDNEQFF.

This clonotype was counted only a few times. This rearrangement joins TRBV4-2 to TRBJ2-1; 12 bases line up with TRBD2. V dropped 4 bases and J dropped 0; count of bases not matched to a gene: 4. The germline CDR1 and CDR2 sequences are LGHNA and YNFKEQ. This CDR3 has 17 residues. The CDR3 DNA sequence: TGTGCCAGCAGCCGCAGGACTAGCGGGAACTCCTACAATGAGCAGTTCTTC. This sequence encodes CASSRRTSGNSYNEQFF.

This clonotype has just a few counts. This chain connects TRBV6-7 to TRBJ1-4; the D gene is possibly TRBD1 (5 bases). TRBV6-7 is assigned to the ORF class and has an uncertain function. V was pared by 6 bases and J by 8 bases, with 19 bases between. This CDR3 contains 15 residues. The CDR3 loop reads CASRPGGGTDEKLFF. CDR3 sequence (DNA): TGTGCCAGCAGACCCGGGGGGGGAACGGACGAAAAACTGTTTTTT.

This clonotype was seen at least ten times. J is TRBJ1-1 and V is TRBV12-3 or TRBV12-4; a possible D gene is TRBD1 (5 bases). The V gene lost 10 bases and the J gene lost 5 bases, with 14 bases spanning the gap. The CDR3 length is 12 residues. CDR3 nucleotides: TGTGCCATTGGCGGGGCGCGGACTGAAGCTTTCTTT. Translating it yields CAIGGARTEAFF.

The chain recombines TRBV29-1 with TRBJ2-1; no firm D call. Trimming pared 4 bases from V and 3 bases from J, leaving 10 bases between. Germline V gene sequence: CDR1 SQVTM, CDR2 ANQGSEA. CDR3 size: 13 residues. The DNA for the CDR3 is TGCAGCGTTGTTATCCAGTTCTACAATGAGCAGTTCTTC. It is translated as CSVVIQFYNEQFF.

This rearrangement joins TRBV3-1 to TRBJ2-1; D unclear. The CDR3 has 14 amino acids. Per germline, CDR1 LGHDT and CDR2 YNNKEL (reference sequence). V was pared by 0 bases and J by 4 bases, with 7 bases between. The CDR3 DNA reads TGTGCCAGCAGCCAAGATATATTATACAATGAGCAGTTCTTC. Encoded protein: CASSQDILYNEQFF.

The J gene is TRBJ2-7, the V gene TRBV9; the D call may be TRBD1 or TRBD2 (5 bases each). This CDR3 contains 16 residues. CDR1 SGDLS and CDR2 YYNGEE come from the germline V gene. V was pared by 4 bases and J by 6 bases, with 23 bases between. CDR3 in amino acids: CASSSEVGDGTIEQYF. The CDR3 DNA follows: TGTGCCAGCAGCTCGGAGGTGGGGGACGGTACTATCGAGCAGTACTTC.

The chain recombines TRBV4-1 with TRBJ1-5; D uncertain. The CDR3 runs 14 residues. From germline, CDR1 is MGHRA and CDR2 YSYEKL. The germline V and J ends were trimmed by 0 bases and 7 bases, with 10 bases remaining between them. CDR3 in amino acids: CASSQETPEQPQHF. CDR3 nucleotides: TGCGCCAGCAGCCAAGAGACGCCGGAGCAGCCCCAGCATTTT.

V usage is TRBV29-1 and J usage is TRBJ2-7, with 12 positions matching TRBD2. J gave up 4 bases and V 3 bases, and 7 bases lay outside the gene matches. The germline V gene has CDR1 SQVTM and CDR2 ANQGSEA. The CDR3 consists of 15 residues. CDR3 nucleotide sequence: TGCAGCGTTGACGCTAGCGGGAGGGCGGGTTACGAGCAGTACTTC. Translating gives CSVDASGRAGYEQYF.

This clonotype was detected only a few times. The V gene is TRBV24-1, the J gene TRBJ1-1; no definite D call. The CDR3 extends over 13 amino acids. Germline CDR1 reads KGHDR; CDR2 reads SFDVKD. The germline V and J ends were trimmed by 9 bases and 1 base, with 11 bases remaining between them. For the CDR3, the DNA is TGTGCCACCGACGACGGACGGAACACTGAAGCTTTCTTT. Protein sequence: CATDDGRNTEAFF.

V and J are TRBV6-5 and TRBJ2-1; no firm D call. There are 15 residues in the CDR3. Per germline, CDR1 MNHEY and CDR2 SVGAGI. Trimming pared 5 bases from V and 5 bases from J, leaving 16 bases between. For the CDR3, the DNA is TGTGCCAGCAGTGGCTGGTACAATCTTAACAATGAGCAGTTCTTC. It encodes CASSGWYNLNNEQFF.

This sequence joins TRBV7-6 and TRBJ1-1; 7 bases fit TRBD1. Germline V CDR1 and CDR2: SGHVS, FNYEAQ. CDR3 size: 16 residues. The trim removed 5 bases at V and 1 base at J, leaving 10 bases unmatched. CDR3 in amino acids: CASSRRGRATNTEAFF. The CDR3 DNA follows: TGTGCCAGCAGCCGGAGGGGGCGGGCAACGAACACTGAAGCTTTCTTT.

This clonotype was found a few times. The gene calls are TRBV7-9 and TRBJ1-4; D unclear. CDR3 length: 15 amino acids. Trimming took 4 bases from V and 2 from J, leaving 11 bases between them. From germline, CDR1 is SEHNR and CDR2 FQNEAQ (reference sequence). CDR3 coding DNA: TGTGCCAGCAGCTCCGAGAGGGCGACTAATGAAAAACTGTTTTTT. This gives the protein CASSSERATNEKLFF.

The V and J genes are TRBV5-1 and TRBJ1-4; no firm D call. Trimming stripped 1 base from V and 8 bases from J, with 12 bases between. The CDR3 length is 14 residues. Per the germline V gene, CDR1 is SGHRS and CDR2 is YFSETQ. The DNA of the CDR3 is TGCGCCAGCAGCTTGACCCCCACAAGGGAAAAACTGTTTTTT. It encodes CASSLTPTREKLFF.

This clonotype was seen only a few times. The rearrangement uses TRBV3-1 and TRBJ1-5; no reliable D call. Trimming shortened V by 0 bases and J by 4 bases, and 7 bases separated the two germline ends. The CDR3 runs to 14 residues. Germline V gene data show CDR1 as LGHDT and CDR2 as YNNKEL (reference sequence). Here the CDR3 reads CASSQDFGNQPQHF. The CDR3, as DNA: TGTGCCAGCAGCCAAGATTTCGGTAATCAGCCCCAGCATTTT.

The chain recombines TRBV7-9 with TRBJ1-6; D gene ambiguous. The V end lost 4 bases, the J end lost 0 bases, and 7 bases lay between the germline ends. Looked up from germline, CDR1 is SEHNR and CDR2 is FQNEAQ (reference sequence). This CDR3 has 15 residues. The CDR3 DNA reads TGTGCCAGCAGCTCTATGAACTCCTATAATTCACCCCTCCACTTT. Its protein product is CASSSMNSYNSPLHF.